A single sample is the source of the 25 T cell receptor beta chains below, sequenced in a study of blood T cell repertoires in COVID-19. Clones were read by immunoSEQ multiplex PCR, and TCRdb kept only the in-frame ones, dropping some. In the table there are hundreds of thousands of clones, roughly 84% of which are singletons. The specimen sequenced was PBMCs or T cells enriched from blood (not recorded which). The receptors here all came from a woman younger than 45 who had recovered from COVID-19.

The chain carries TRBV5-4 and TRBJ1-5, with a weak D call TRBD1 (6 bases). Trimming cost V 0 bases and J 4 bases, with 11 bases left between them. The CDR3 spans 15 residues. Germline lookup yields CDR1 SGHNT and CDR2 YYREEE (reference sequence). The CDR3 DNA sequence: TGTGCCAGCAGCTTGGGTCTGGGGGCTAATCAGCCCCAGCATTTT. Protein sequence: CASSLGLGANQPQHF.

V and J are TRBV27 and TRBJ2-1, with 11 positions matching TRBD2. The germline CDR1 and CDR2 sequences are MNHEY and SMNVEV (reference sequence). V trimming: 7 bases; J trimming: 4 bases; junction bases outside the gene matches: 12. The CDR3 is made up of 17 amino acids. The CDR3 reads CASTLGPGTSGYNEQFF. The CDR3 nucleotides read TGTGCCAGCACCCTCGGACCAGGGACTAGCGGATACAATGAGCAGTTCTTC.

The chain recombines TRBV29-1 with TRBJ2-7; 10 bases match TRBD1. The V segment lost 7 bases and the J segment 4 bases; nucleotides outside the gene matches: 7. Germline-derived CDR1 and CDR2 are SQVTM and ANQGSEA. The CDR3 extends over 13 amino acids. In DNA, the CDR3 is TGCAGCGCCCGGACAGGGGGGATGTACGAGCAGTACTTC. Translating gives CSARTGGMYEQYF.

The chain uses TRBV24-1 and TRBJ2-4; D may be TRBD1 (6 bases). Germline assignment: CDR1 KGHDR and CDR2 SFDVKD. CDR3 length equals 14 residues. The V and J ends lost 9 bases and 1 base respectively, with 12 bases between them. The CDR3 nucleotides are TGTGCCACCCCCACAGGGCTCGCCAAAAACATTCAGTACTTC. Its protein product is CATPTGLAKNIQYF.

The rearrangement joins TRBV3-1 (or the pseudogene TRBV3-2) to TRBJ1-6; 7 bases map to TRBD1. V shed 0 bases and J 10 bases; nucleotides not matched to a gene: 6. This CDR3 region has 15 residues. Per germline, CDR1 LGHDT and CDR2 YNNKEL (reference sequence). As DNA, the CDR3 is TGTGCCAGCAGCCAAGATTCACAGGGGTGGTCACCCCTCCACTTT. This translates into CASSQDSQGWSPLHF.

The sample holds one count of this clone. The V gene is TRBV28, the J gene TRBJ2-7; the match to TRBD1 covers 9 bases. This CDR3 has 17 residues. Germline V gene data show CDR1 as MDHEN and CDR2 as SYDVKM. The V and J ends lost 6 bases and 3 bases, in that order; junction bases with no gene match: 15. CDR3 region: CASRPPGDTGGIYEQYF. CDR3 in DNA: TGTGCCAGCAGACCCCCCGGTGATACAGGGGGCATCTACGAGCAGTACTTC.

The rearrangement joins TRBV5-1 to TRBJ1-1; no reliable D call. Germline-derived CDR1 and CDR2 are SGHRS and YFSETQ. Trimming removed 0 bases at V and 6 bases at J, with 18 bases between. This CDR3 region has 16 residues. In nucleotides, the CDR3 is TGCGCCAGCAGCTTGGTGGGTGGAGGGCTTGGGGCTGAAGCTTTCTTT. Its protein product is CASSLVGGGLGAEAFF.

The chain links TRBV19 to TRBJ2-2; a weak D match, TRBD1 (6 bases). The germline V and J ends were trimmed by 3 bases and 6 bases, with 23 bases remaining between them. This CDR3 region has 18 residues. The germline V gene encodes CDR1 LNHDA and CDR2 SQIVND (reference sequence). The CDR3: CASSIFVGASGLAGELFF. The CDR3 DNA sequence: TGTGCCAGTAGTATCTTCGTGGGGGCTAGTGGGCTTGCCGGGGAGCTGTTTTTT.

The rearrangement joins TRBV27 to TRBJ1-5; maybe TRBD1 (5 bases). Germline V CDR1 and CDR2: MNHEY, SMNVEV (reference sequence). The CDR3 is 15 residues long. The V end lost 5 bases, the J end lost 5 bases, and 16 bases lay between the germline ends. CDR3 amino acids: CASSPPGERYQPQHF. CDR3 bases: TGTGCCAGCAGTCCCCCGGGGGAACGGTATCAGCCCCAGCATTTT.

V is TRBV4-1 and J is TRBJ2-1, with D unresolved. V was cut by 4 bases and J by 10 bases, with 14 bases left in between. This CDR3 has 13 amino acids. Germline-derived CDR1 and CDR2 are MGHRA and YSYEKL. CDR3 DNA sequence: TGCGCCAGCAGCCCCCTAGTGGTTAACGAGCAGTTCTTC. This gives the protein CASSPLVVNEQFF.

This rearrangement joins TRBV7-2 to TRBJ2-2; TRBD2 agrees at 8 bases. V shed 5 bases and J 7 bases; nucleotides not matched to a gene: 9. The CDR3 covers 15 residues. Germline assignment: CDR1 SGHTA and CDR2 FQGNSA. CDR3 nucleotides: TGTGCCAGCAGCCACCGGGGGGGCGCAATCGGGGAGCTGTTTTTT. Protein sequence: CASSHRGGAIGELFF.

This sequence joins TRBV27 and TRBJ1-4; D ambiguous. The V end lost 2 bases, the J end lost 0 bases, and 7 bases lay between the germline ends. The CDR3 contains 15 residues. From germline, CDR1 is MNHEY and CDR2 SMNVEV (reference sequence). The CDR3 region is CASSLSRATNEKLFF. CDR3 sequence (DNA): TGTGCCAGCAGTTTAAGCCGAGCAACTAATGAAAAACTGTTTTTT.

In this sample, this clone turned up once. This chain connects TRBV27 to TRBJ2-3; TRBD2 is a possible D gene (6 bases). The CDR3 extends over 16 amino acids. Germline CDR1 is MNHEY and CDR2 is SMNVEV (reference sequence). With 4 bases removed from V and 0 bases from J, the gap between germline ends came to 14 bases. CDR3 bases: TGTGCCAGCAGTTCACATGGGACTCCTAGCACAGATACGCAGTATTTT. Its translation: CASSSHGTPSTDTQYF.

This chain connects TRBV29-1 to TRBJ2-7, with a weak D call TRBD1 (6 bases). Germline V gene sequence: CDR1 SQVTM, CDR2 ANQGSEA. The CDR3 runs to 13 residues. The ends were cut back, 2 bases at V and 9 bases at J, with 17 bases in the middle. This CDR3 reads CSVEPRGLEGQYF. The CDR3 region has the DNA TGCAGCGTTGAACCCAGGGGCCTTGAGGGGCAGTACTTC.

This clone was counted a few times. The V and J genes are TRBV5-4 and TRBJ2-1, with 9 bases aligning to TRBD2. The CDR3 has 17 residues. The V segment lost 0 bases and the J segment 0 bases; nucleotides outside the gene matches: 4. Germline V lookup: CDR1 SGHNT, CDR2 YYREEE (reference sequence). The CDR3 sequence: CASSLVAGGPSYNEQFF. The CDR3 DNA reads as TGTGCCAGCAGCTTGGTGGCGGGAGGGCCCTCCTACAATGAGCAGTTCTTC.

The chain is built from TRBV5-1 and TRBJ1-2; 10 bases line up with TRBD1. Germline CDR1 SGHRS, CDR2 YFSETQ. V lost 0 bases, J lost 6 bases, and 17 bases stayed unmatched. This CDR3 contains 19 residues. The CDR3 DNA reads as TGCGCCAGCAGCTTGGCAATGACCGGGACAGGGGCTTTGGGCGATGGCTACACCTTC. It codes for CASSLAMTGTGALGDGYTF.

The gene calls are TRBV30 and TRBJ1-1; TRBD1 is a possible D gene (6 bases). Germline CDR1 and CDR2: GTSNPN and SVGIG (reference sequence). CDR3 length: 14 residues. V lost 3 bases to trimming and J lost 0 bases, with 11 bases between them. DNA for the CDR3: TGTGCCTGGAGCCCAGGGGTTATGAACACTGAAGCTTTCTTT. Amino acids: CAWSPGVMNTEAFF.

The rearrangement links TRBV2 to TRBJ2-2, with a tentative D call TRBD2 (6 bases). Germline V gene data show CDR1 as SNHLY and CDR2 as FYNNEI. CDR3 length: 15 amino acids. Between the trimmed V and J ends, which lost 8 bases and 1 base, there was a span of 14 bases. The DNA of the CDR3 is TGTGCCAGCGGGGGGACCGTTAGGAACACCGGGGAGCTGTTTTTT. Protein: CASGGTVRNTGELFF.

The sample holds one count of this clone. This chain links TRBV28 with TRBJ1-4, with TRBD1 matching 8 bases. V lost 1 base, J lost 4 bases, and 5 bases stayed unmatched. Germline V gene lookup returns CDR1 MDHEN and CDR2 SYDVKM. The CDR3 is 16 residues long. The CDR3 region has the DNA TGTGCCAGCAGTTTATCCGGGACAGGTCTTAATGAAAAACTGTTTTTT. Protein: CASSLSGTGLNEKLFF.

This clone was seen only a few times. The CDR3 spells CASSSKGMNTEAFF. The CDR3 coding sequence is TGTGCCAGCAGCTCTAAGGGGATGAACACTGAAGCTTTCTTT. The chain has TRBV7-2 and TRBJ1-1; a possible D gene is TRBD1 (5 bases). Trimming removed 4 bases at V and 0 bases at J, with 9 bases between. This CDR3 has 14 amino acids. Germline assignment: CDR1 SGHTA and CDR2 FQGNSA.

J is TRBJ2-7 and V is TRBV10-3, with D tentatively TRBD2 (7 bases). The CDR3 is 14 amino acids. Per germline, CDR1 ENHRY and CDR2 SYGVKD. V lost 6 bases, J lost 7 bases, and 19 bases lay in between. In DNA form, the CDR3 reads TGTGCCATCAGCCCACAGGGCTCGGGGGGAGAGCAGTACTTC. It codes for CAISPQGSGGEQYF.

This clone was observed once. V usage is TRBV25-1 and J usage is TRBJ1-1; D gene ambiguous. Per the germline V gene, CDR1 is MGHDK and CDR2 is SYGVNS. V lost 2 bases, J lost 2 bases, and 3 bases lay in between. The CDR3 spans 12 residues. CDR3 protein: CASSEPNTEAFF. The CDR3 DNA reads TGTGCCAGCAGTGAACCTAACACTGAAGCTTTCTTT.

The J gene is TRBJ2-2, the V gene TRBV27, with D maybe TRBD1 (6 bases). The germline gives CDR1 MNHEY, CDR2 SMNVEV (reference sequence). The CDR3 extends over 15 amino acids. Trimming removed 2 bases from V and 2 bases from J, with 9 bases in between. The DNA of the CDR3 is TGTGCCAGCAGTTTAGGACAGCCTAACACCGGGGAGCTGTTTTTT. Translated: CASSLGQPNTGELFF.

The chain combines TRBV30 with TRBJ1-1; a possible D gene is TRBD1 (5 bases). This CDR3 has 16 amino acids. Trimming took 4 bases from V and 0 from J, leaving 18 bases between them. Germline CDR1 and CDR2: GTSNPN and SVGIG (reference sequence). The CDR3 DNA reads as TGTGCCTGGACCAAGGGGACTACCGTGGTGAACACTGAAGCTTTCTTT. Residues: CAWTKGTTVVNTEAFF. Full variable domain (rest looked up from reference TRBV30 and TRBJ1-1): SQTIHQWPATLVQPVGSPLSLECTVEGTSNPNLYWYRQAAGRGLQLLFYSVGIGQISSEVPQNLSASRPQDRQFILSSKKLLLSDSGFYLCAWTKGTTVVNTEAFFGQGTRLTVV.

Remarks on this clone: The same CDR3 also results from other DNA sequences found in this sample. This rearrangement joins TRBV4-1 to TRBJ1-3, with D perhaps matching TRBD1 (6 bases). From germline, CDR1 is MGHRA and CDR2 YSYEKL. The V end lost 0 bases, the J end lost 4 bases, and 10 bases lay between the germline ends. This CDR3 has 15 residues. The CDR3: CASSQDPGAGNTIYF. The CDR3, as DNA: TGCGCCAGCAGCCAAGACCCAGGGGCCGGAAACACCATATATTTT.